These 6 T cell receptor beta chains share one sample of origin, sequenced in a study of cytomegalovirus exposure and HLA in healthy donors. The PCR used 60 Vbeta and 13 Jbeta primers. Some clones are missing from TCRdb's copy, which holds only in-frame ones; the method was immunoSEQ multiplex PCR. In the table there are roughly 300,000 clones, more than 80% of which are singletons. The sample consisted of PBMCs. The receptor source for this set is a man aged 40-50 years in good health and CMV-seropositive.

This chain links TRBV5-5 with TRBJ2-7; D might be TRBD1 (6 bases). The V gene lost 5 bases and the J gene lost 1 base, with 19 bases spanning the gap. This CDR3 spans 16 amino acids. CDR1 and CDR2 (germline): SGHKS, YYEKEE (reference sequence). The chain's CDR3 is CASRTTGLKKSYEQYF. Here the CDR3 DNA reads TGTGCCAGCAGAACGACAGGACTGAAGAAATCCTACGAGCAGTACTTC.

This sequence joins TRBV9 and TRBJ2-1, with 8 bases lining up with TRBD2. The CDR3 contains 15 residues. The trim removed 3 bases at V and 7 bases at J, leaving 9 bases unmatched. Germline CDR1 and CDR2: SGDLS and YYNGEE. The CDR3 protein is CASSGGGLARNEQFF. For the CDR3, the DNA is TGTGCCAGCAGCGGCGGCGGACTAGCTCGGAATGAGCAGTTCTTC.

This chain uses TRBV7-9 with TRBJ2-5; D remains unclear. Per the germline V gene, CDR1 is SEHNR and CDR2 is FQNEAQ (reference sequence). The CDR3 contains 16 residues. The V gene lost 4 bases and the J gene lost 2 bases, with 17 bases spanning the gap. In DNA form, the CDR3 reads TGTGCCAGCAGCTCTAATGCCCTCCCTAGGCAAGAGACCCAGTACTTC. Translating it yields CASSSNALPRQETQYF.

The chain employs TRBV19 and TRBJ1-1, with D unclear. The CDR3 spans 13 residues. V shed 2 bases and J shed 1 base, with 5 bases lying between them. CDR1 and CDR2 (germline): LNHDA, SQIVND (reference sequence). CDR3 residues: CASSIWQNTEAFF. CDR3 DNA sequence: TGTGCCAGTAGTATATGGCAGAACACTGAAGCTTTCTTT.

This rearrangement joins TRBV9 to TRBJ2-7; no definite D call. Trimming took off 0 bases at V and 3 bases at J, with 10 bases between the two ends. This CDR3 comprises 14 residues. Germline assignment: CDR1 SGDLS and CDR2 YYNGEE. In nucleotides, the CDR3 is TGTGCCAGCAGCGTAGGTTCTTTAAACTACGAGCAGTACTTC. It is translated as CASSVGSLNYEQYF.

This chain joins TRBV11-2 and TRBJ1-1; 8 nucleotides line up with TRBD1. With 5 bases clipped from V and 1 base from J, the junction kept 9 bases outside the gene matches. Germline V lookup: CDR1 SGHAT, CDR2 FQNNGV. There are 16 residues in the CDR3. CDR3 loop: CASSGQDRAENTEAFF. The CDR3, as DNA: TGTGCCAGCAGCGGGCAGGACAGGGCCGAGAACACTGAAGCTTTCTTT.